Presented here are 27 T cell receptor beta chains from one specimen sequenced in a study of blood T cells in healthy people across ages. Through a sample-barcoded 5' primer and a J-beta primer mix, a second PCR was run for about 6 to 11 cycles. In TCRdb, the 5' RACE reads were re-called with MiXCR into one record per CDR3 protein. The table lists about 1,500,000 distinct CDR3 sequences, roughly 27% of them singletons. The sequenced sample was blood. The source is a woman in her twenties or thirties in good health.

This chain connects TRBV12-3 or TRBV12-4 to TRBJ1-5; TRBD1 agrees at 7 bases. The CDR3 covers 14 residues. V shed 6 bases, J shed 7 bases, and the junction held 9 bases outside the gene matches. The CDR3 spells CASRPDREGQPQHF. The DNA of the CDR3 is TGTGCCAGCAGGCCCGACAGGGAGGGGCAGCCCCAGCATTTT.

This sequence joins TRBV24-1 and TRBJ2-2; D unclear. This CDR3 has 14 amino acids. The germline gives CDR1 KGHDR, CDR2 SFDVKD. Trimming took 4 bases from V and 1 from J, leaving 6 bases between them. The CDR3 reads CATSERQNTGELFF. The CDR3 nucleotides are TGTGCCACCAGTGAACGTCAGAACACCGGGGAGCTGTTTTTT.

This clonotype was seen only a few times. CDR3 sequence reads: CATSTLDSLNTEAFF. CDR3 nucleotides: TGTGCCACCAGCACGCTTGACAGCTTGAACACTGAAGCTTTCTTT. The V and J genes are TRBV15 and TRBJ1-1, with D perhaps matching TRBD1 (5 bases). The CDR3 sequence is 15 residues long. CDR1 is LNHNV and CDR2 is YYDKDF in the germline V gene (reference sequence). With 4 bases removed from V and 0 bases from J, the gap between germline ends came to 12 bases.

The chain carries TRBV3-1 and TRBJ2-5; D may be TRBD1 or TRBD2 (5 bases each). Germline V CDR1 and CDR2: LGHDT, YNNKEL (reference sequence). The CDR3 has 15 amino acids. The germline V and J ends were trimmed by 1 base and 7 bases, with 16 bases remaining between them. The CDR3: CASSQGAGTKGTQYF. Written as DNA, the CDR3 is TGTGCCAGCAGCCAAGGGGCAGGGACGAAGGGGACCCAGTACTTC.

Note on this clonotype: The junction and the germline gene differ at one end; a read error may be behind it. V is TRBV28 and J is TRBJ2-7, with 8 positions matching TRBD1. The CDR3 has 14 amino acids. CDR1 MDHEN and CDR2 SYDVKM come from the germline V gene. Written as DNA, the CDR3 is TGTTCCAGCAGCCCCGGACAGGGCTCGTACGAGCAGTACTTC. Its translation is CSSSPGQGSYEQYF. The full variable domain, its missing parts supplied by reference TRBV28 and TRBJ2-7, is DVKVTQSSRYLVKRTGEKVFLECVQDMDHENMFWYRQDPGLGLRLIYFSYDVKMKEKGDIPEGYSVSREKKERFSLILESASTNQTSMYLCSSSPGQGSYEQYFGPGTRLTVT.

The chain uses TRBV29-1 and TRBJ2-5; D remains unclear. CDR1 and CDR2 from the germline V gene are SQVTM and ANQGSEA. CDR3 length: 14 amino acids. V shed 5 bases and J shed 5 bases, with 18 bases lying between them. DNA for the CDR3: TGCAGCGTTATAGCAATCCTCAAAGGGGAGACCCAGTACTTC. Translated, it gives CSVIAILKGETQYF.

A few counts support this clonotype. The chain carries TRBV2 and TRBJ1-4; D gene ambiguous. In germline, CDR1 is SNHLY, CDR2 FYNNEI. The CDR3 is 14 residues long. V was clipped by 3 bases and J by 0 bases, with 5 bases between them. In DNA, the CDR3 is TGTGCCAGCAGTGATCAGGCAACTAATGAAAAACTGTTTTTT. Protein: CASSDQATNEKLFF.

This clonotype has a count of ten or more. The V and J genes are TRBV18 and TRBJ2-5; D is possibly TRBD2 (5 bases). V was clipped by 3 bases and J by 1 base, with 9 bases between them. Germline values: CDR1 KGHSH, CDR2 LQKENI. The CDR3 length is 14 residues. Written as DNA, the CDR3 is TGTGCCAGCTCACCGAGGGTAGCCCAAGAGACCCAGTACTTC. Amino acid sequence: CASSPRVAQETQYF.

Regarding this clonotype: Since a much larger clone is just one base distant, this may be a read error. The chain links TRBV10-3 to TRBJ2-1; 11 bases fit TRBD2. V gave up 6 bases and J gave up 10 bases; unmatched junction bases: 5. Germline V gene lookup returns CDR1 ENHRY and CDR2 SYGVKD. This CDR3 has 13 amino acids. CDR3 sequence: CAIRGGTSGEQFF. The CDR3, as DNA: TGTGCCATCAGGGGGGGGACTAGCGGCGAGCAGTTCTTC.

V and J are TRBV9 and TRBJ2-2, with D possibly being TRBD1 (7 bases). V shed 5 bases and J shed 0 bases, with 11 bases lying between them. The CDR3 totals 15 residues. Germline CDR1 SGDLS, CDR2 YYNGEE. The CDR3 sequence: CASRGGTANTGELFF. Written as DNA, the CDR3 is TGTGCCAGCAGGGGCGGGACAGCGAACACCGGGGAGCTGTTTTTT.

This clonotype occurred once. The junction differs from germline at one of its ends, possibly a read error. J is TRBJ2-1 and V is TRBV11-2; 9 nucleotides match TRBD2. Germline V gives CDR1 SGHAT, CDR2 FQNNGV. The CDR3 has 13 amino acids. CDR3: CACSLGLAGEQFF. The CDR3 nucleotides read TGTGCCTGCAGCTTGGGACTAGCCGGTGAGCAGTTCTTC.

This clonotype turned up a few times. J is TRBJ2-1 and V is TRBV18; D remains unclear. The CDR3 has 15 amino acids. Germline loops: CDR1 KGHSH, CDR2 LQKENI. Trimming left V 3 bases short and J 4 bases short, with 13 bases between. The CDR3 region is CASSPSMAEYNEQFF. DNA of the CDR3: TGTGCCAGCTCACCCTCAATGGCTGAGTACAATGAGCAGTTCTTC.

The chain is built from TRBV7-9 and TRBJ2-3, with a possible D match to TRBD2 (6 bases). CDR1 SEHNR and CDR2 FQNEAQ come from the germline V gene (reference sequence). V dropped 1 base and J dropped 3 bases, with 14 bases sitting between them. The CDR3 extends over 16 amino acids. The CDR3 sequence is CASSLGLGEITDTQYF. CDR3 nucleotides: TGTGCCAGCAGCTTAGGACTAGGGGAAATAACAGATACGCAGTATTTT.

The rearrangement joins TRBV6-5 to TRBJ2-2, with 10 bases lining up with TRBD2. V shed 11 bases and J 6 bases; nucleotides not matched to a gene: 9. Germline lookup yields CDR1 MNHEY and CDR2 SVGAGI. This CDR3 spans 14 amino acids. The CDR3 is CAGKSSGGSGELFF. CDR3 nucleotides: TGTGCCGGCAAATCTAGCGGGGGTTCCGGGGAGCTGTTTTTT.

Notes on this clonotype: Given a much more abundant clone one base away, this may be a read error. The chain links TRBV5-1 to TRBJ2-1; no reliable D call. The CDR3 has 11 residues. Germline values: CDR1 SGHRS, CDR2 YFSETQ. V was clipped by 5 bases and J by 8 bases, with 8 bases between them. CDR3 nucleotide sequence: TGCGCCAGCAGGGCTGGGGATGAGCAGTTCTTC. Translated: CASRAGDEQFF.

The V gene is TRBV6-6, the J gene TRBJ1-1; a possible D gene is TRBD1 (6 bases). Germline V lookup: CDR1 MNHNY, CDR2 SVGAGI (reference sequence). The length of the CDR3 is 14 residues. Trimming pared 6 bases from V and 0 bases from J, leaving 11 bases between. CDR3 DNA sequence: TGTGCCAGCAGGTCAGGGGTGCTGAACACTGAAGCTTTCTTT. Residues: CASRSGVLNTEAFF.

The chain joins TRBV29-1 to TRBJ1-1, with D possibly matching TRBD1 (6 bases). The V gene's germline CDR1 is SQVTM and CDR2 ANQGSEA. V lost 2 bases and J 2 bases, leaving 12 bases between the germline ends. CDR3 length: 14 amino acids. The CDR3 region is CSVERRGANTEAFF. DNA for the CDR3: TGCAGCGTTGAAAGGCGGGGGGCAAACACTGAAGCTTTCTTT.

The rearrangement uses TRBV12-3 or TRBV12-4 and TRBJ2-1, with TRBD2 identical over 11 bases. The CDR3 extends over 16 amino acids. V dropped 6 bases and J dropped 6; count of bases not matched to a gene: 10. The CDR3 region has the DNA TGTGCCAGCAGGTACCAGGGACTAGCGGCTGTCAATGAGCAGTTCTTC. It yields the protein CASRYQGLAAVNEQFF.

In this sample, this clonotype turned up many times. The V gene is TRBV3-1, the J gene TRBJ1-2; the match to TRBD1 covers 7 bases. The germline gives CDR1 LGHDT, CDR2 YNNKEL (reference sequence). CDR3 length: 12 residues. Trimming cost V 4 bases and J 7 bases; bases outside gene matches: 3. CDR3 amino acids: CASSPDRVGYTF. In DNA, the CDR3 is TGTGCCAGCAGCCCCGACAGGGTTGGCTACACCTTC. Variable domain in full (rest from reference TRBV3-1 and TRBJ1-2): DTAVSQTPKYLVTQMGNDKSIKCEQNLGHDTMYWYKQDSKKFLKIMFSYNNKELIINETVPNRFSPKSPDKAHLNLHINSLELGDSAVYFCASSPDRVGYTFGSGTRLTVV.

This rearrangement joins TRBV18 to TRBJ1-2, with D possibly TRBD1 on 6 matching bases. The ends were cut back, 8 bases at V and 7 bases at J, with 17 bases in the middle. The length of the CDR3 is 13 residues. Germline assignment: CDR1 KGHSH and CDR2 LQKENI. Here the CDR3 DNA reads TGTGCCAGCCTACAGGGACGGGAGTCTGGCTACACCTTC. Translation: CASLQGRESGYTF. Filled out from reference TRBV18 and TRBJ1-2, the complete variable domain reads NAGVMQNPRHLVRRRGQEARLRCSPMKGHSHVYWYRQLPEEGLKFMVYLQKENIIDESGMPKERFSAEFPKEGPSILRIQQVVRGDSAAYFCASLQGRESGYTFGSGTRLTVV.

The rearrangement links TRBV2 to TRBJ2-1; 11 nucleotides align to TRBD2. The ends lost 6 bases at V and 7 bases at J; junction bases unmatched: 8. The CDR3 loop spans 15 amino acids. Germline lookup yields CDR1 SNHLY and CDR2 FYNNEI. The chain's CDR3 is CASRSTSGSYNEQFF. In nucleotides, the CDR3 is TGTGCCAGCAGGAGTACTAGCGGGAGTTATAATGAGCAGTTCTTC.

On this clonotype itself: The germline gene is not matched at one end of the junction; a read error may be the cause. This chain uses TRBV15 with TRBJ2-4; TRBD1 agrees at 11 bases. The CDR3 spans 16 residues. Looked up from germline, CDR1 is LNHNV and CDR2 is YYDKDF (reference sequence). The CDR3 reads CATSRDRDRGKNTQYF. The CDR3 DNA is TGTGCCACCAGCAGAGATCGGGACAGGGGGAAGAACACTCAGTACTTC.

This clonotype has just a few counts. The chain couples TRBV12-3 or TRBV12-4 to TRBJ2-3; possibly TRBD2 for D (6 bases). The V gene lost 10 bases and the J gene lost 5 bases, with 13 bases spanning the gap. The CDR3 has 12 residues. The CDR3 DNA reads as TGTGCCACAAATGGGGAGGTAGATACGCAGTATTTT. Its translation: CATNGEVDTQYF.

In the case of this clonotype: A read error is possible here, since a much larger clone lies one base away. The rearrangement joins TRBV20-1 to TRBJ2-5; D ambiguous. The J call may be mistaken, given a closer DNA end match to TRBJ2-1. From germline, CDR1 is DFQATT and CDR2 SNEGSKA (reference sequence). The CDR3 has 12 amino acids. CDR3 DNA: TGCAGTGCTAGAGACGGTCAAGAGACCCAGTTCTTC. This gives the protein CSARDGQETQFF.

The table lists this clonotype with a few counts. This chain uses TRBV5-5 with TRBJ2-7; D is unresolved. CDR3 length equals 14 residues. Germline CDR1 is SGHKS and CDR2 is YYEKEE (reference sequence). Trimming pared 1 base from V and 2 bases from J, leaving 10 bases between. CDR3 sequence (DNA): TGTGCCAGCAGCTTGTTGTCCGATACCTACGAGCAGTACTTC. Protein product: CASSLLSDTYEQYF.

Ten or more counts support this clonotype. The chain links TRBV3-1 to TRBJ2-7; D is uncertain. This CDR3 spans 13 amino acids. The ends were cut back, 6 bases at V and 1 base at J, with 10 bases in the middle. CDR1 and CDR2 (germline): LGHDT, YNNKEL (reference sequence). This CDR3 is CASSLKGSYEQYF. DNA of the CDR3: TGTGCCAGCAGTTTAAAAGGGTCCTACGAGCAGTACTTC.

The V call is TRBV20-1, the J call TRBJ2-7, with TRBD2 as a possible D gene (7 bases). Per the germline V gene, CDR1 is DFQATT and CDR2 is SNEGSKA (reference sequence). The CDR3 is 13 residues long. Trimming removed 6 bases at V and 2 bases at J, with 14 bases between. CDR3 nucleotides: TGCAGTGCCGGTGGGGGGGGCGCCTACGAGCAGTACTTC. This encodes CSAGGGGAYEQYF.